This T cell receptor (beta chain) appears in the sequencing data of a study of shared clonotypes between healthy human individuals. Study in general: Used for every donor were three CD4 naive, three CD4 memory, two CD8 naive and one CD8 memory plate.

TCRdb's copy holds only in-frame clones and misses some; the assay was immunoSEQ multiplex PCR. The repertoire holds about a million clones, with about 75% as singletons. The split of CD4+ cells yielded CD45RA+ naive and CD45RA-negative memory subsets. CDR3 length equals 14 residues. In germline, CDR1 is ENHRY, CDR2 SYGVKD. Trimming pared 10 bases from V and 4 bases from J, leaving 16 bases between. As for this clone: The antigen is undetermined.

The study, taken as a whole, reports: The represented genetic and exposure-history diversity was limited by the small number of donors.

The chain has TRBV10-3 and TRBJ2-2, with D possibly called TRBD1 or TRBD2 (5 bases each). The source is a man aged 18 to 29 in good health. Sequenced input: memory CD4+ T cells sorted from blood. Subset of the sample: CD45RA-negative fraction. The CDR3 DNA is TGTGCCAGCGGCCGAGGGGCGGGCACCGGGGAGCTGTTTTTT. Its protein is CASGRGAGTGELFF.